These 4 T cell receptor beta chains were sequenced from one sample in a study of T cell clusters in autoimmune cytopenias. Each sample's input was 250 ng genomic DNA, 38,000 or so genome equivalents. TRB rearrangements were amplified by touch-down multiplex PCR with mixed TRB-A/B primers. TCRdb re-called the multiplex PCR reads; one entry per CDR3 protein, DNA not given. Its table lists approximately 1,200 distinct CDR3 sequences. These data were also reused for a study on T cell repertoires in aging, cancer and after chemotherapy.

The source material was peripheral blood. These receptors came from a human donor in good health.

This clonotype is classed as large by frequency. This sequence joins TRBV7-6 and TRBJ2-5; TCRdb selects TRBD1, and the lack of DNA leaves this call unchecked. The germline V gene encodes CDR1 SGHVS and CDR2 FNYEAQ. This CDR3 has 14 residues. The CDR3 reads CASSSRGKQETQYF.

This clonotype ranks as medium-sized (0.01 to 0.1%) in terms of frequency. The chain has TRBV7-9 and TRBJ1-2; the D call of TRBD1 rests on TCRdb alone, since no DNA is present to check it. Per the germline V gene, CDR1 is SEHNR and CDR2 is FQNEAQ (reference sequence). This CDR3 is 12 amino acids long. CDR3 protein: CASSWPGRGYTF.

This clonotype is medium-sized (0.01 to 0.1%) by frequency. The V gene is TRBV7-9, the J gene TRBJ1-2; TCRdb indicates TRBD1, and absent DNA this call remains unverified. CDR3 size: 13 residues. CDR1 is SEHNR and CDR2 is FQNEAQ in the germline V gene (reference sequence). The CDR3 is CASSWTGNYGYTF. The whole variable domain, filled in from reference TRBV7-9 and TRBJ1-2, reads DTGVSQNPRHKITKRGQNVTFRCDPISEHNRLYWYRQTLGQGPEFLTYFQNEAQLEKSRLLSDRFSAERPKGSFSTLEIQRTEQGDSAMYLCASSWTGNYGYTFGSGTRLTVV.

The rearrangement joins TRBV20-1 to TRBJ2-7; TCRdb designates TRBD2, a call that cannot be tested without DNA. The length of the CDR3 is 13 residues. From germline, CDR1 is DFQATT and CDR2 SNEGSKA (reference sequence). The CDR3 protein is CSGVSGSAYEQYF.